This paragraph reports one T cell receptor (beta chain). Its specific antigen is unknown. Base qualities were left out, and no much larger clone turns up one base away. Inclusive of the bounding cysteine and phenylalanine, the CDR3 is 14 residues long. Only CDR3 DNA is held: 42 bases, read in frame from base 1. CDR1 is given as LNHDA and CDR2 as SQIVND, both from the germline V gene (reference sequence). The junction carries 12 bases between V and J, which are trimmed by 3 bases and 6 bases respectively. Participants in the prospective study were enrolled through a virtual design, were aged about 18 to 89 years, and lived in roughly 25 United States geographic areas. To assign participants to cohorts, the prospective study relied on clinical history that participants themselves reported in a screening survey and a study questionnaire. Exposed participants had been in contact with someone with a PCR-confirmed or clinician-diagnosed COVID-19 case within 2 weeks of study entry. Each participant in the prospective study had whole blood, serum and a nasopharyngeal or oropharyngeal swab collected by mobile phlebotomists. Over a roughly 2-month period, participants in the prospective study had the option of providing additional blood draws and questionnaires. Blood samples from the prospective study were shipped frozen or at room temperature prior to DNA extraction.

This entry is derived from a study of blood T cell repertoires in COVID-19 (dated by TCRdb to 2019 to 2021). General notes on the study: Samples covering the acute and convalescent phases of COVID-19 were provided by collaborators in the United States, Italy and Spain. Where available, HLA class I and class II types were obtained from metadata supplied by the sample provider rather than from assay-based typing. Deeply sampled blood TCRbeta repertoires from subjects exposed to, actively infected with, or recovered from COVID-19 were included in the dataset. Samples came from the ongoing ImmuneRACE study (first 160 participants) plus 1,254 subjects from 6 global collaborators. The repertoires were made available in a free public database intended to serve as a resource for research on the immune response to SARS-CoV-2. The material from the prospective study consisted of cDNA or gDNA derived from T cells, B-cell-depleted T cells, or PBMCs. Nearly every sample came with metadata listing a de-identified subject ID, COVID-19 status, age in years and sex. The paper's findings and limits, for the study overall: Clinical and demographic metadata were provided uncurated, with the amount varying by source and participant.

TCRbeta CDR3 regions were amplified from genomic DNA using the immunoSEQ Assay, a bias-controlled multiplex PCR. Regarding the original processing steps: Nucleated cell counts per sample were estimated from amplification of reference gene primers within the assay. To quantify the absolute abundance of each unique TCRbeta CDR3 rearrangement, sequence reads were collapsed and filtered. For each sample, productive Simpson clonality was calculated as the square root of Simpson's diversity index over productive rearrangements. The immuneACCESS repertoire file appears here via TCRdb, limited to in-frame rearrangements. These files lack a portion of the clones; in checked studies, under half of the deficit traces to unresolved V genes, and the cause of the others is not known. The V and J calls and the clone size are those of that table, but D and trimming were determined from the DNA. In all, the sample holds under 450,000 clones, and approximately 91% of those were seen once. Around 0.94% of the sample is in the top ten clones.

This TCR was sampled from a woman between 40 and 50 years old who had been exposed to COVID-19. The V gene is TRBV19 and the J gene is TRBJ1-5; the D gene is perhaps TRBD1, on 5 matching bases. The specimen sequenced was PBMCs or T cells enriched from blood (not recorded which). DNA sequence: TGTGCCAGTAGTATCGACAGATTTGGTCAGCCCCAGCATTTT. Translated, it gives CASSIDRFGQPQHF. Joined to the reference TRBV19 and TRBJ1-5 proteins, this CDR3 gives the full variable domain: DGGITQSPKYLFRKEGQNVTLSCEQNLNHDAMYWYRQDPGQGLRLIYYSQIVNDFQKGDIAEGYSVSREKKESFPLTVTSAQKNPTAFYLCASSIDRFGQPQHFGDGTRLSIL.